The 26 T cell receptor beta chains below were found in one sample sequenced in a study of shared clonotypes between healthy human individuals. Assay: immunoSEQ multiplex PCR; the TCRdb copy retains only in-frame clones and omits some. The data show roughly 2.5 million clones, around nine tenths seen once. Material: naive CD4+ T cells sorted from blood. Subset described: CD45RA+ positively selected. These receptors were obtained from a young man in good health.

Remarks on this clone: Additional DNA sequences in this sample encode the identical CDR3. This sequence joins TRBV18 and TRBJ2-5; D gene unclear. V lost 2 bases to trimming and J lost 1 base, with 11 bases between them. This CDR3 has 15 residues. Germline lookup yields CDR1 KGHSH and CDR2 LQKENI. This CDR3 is CASSPLSGGQETQYF. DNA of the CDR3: TGTGCCAGCTCACCATTGTCCGGCGGCCAAGAGACCCAGTACTTC.

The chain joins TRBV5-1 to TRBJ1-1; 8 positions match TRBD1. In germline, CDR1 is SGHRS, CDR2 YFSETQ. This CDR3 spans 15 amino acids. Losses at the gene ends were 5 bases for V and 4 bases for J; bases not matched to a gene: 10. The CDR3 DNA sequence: TGCGCCAGCAGACTAGGACAGGGAAGAAGCACTGAAGCTTTCTTT. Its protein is CASRLGQGRSTEAFF.

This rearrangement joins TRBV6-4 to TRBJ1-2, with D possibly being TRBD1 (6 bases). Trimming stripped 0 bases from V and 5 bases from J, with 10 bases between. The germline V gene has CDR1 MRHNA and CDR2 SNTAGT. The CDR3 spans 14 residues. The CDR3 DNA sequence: TGTGCCAGCAGTGACTCGTACAGGGAATATGGCTACACCTTC. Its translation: CASSDSYREYGYTF.

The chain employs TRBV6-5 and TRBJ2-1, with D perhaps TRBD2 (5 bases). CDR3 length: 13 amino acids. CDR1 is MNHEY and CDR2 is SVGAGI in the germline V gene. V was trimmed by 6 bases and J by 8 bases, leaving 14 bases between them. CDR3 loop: CASRSLVFDEQFF. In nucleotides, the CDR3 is TGTGCCAGCAGATCACTAGTTTTCGATGAGCAGTTCTTC.

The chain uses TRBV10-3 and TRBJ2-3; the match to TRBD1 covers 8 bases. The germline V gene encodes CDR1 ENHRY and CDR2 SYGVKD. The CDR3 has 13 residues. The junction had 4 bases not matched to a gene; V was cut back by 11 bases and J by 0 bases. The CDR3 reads CASRGRSTDTQYF. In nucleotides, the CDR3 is TGTGCCTCCAGGGGGCGGAGCACAGATACGCAGTATTTT.

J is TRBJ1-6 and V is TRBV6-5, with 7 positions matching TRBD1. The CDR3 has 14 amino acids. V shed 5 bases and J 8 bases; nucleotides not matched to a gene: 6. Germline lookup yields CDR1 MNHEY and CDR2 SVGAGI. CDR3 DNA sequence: TGTGCCAGCAGTCCAACAGGGGATTATTCACCCCTCCACTTT. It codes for CASSPTGDYSPLHF.

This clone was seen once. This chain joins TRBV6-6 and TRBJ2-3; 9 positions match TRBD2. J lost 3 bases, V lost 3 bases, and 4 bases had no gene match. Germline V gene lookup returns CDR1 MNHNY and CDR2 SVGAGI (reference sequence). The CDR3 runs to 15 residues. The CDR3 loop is CASSYSGGMTDTQYF. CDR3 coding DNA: TGTGCCAGCAGTTATAGCGGGGGAATGACAGATACGCAGTATTTT.

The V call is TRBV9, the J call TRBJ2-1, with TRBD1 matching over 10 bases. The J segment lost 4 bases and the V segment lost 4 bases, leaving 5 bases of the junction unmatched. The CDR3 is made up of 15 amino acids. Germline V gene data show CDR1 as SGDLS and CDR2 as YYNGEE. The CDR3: CASSPDRGTYNEQFF. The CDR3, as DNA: TGTGCCAGCAGCCCGGACAGGGGGACTTACAATGAGCAGTTCTTC.

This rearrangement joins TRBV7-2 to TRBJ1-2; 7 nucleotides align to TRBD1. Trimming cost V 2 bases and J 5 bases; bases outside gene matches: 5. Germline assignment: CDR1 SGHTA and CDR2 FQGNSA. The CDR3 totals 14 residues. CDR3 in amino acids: CASSLRGTEYGYTF. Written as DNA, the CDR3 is TGTGCCAGCAGCTTACGAGGGACAGAATATGGCTACACCTTC.

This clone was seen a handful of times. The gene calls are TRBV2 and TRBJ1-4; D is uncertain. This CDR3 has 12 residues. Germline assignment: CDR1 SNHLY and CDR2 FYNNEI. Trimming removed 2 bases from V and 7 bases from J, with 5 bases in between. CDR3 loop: CASSEQSEKLFF. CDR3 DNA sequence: TGTGCCAGCAGTGAACAGAGTGAAAAACTGTTTTTT.

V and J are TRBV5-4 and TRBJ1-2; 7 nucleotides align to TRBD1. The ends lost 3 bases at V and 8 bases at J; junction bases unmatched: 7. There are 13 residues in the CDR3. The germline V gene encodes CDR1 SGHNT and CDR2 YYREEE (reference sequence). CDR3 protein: CASSSDRVQGYTF. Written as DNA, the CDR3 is TGTGCCAGCAGCTCTGACAGGGTCCAGGGCTACACCTTC.

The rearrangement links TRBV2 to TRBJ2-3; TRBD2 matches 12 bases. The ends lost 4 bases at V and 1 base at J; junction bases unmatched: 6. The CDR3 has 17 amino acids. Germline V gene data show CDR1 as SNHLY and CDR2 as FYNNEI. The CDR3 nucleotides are TGTGCCAGCAGTGCCCTGACTAGCGGGGGCCGCACAGATACGCAGTATTTT. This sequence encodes CASSALTSGGRTDTQYF.

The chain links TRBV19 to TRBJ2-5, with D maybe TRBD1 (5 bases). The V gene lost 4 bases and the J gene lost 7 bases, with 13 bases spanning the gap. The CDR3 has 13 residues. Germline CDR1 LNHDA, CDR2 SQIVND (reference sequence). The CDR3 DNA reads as TGTGCCAGTAGTAGACAGCCGGCCGCGACCCAGTACTTC. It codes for CASSRQPAATQYF.

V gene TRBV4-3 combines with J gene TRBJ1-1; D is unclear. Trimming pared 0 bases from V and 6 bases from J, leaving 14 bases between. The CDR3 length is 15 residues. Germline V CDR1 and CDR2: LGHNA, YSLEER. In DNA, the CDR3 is TGCGCCAGCAGCCAAGATTTTCTAACGGGGTCTGAAGCTTTCTTT. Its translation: CASSQDFLTGSEAFF.

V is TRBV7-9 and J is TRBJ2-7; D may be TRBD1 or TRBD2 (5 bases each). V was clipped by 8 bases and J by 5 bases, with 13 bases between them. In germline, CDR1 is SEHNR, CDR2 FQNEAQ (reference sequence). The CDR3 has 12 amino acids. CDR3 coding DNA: TGTGCCAGCGGGGGAAACGCTCACGAGCAGTACTTC. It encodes CASGGNAHEQYF.

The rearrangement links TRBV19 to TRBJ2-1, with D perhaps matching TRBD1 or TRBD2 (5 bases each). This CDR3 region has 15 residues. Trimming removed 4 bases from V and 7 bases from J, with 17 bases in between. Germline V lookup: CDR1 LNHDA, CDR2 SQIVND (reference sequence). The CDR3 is CASSTRDLGGNEQFF. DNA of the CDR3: TGTGCCAGTAGTACCCGGGACCTGGGTGGTAATGAGCAGTTCTTC.

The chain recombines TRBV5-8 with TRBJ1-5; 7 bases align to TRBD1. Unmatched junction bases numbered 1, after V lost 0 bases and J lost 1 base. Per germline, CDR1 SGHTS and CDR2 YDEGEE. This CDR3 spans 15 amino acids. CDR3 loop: CASSLGGGSNQPQHF. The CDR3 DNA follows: TGTGCCAGCAGCTTGGGAGGGGGCAGCAATCAGCCCCAGCATTTT.

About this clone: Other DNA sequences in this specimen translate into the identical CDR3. Written as DNA, the CDR3 is TGTGCCAGCAGCTTGGCCTTGAATGAGCAGTTCTTC. Protein product: CASSLALNEQFF. V gene TRBV5-4 combines with J gene TRBJ2-1; D is undetermined. The V gene lost 0 bases and the J gene lost 7 bases, with 5 bases spanning the gap. The CDR3 has 12 residues. Germline V gene lookup returns CDR1 SGHNT and CDR2 YYREEE (reference sequence).

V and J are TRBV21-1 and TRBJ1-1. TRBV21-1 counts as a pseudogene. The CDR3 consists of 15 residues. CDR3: CASSTRTPWNTEAFF. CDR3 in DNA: TGTGCCAGCAGCACCCGGACTCCCTGGAACACTGAAGCTTTCTTT.

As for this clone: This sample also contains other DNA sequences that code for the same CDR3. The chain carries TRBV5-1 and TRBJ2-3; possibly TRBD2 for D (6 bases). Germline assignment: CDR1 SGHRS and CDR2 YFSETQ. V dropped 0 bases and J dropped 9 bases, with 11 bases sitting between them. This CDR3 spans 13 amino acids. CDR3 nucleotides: TGCGCCAGCAGCTTGGCCGGGGAGGACACGCAGTATTTT. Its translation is CASSLAGEDTQYF.

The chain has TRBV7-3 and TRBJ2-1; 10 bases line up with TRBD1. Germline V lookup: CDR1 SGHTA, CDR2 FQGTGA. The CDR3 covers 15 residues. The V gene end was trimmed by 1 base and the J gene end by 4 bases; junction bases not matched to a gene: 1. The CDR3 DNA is TGTGCCAGCAGCTTAATGGGACAGGGGTACAATGAGCAGTTCTTC. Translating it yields CASSLMGQGYNEQFF.

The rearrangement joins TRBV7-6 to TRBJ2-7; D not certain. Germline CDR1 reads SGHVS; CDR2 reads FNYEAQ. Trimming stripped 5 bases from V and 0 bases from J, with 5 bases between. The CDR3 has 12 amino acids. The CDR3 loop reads CASSAASYEQYF. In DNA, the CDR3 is TGTGCCAGCAGCGCCGCCTCCTACGAGCAGTACTTC.

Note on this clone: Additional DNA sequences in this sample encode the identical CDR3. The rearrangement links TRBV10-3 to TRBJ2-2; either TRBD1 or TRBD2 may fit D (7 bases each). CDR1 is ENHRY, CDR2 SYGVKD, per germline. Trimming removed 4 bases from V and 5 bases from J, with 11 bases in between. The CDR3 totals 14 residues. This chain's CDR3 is CAISVQGGTGELFF. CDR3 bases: TGTGCCATCAGTGTCCAGGGGGGGACCGGGGAGCTGTTTTTT.

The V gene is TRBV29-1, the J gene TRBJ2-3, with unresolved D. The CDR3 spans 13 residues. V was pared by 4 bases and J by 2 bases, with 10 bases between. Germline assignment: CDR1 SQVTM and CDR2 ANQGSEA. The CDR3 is CSVGGSYTDTQYF. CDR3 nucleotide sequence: TGCAGCGTTGGTGGGTCCTACACAGATACGCAGTATTTT.

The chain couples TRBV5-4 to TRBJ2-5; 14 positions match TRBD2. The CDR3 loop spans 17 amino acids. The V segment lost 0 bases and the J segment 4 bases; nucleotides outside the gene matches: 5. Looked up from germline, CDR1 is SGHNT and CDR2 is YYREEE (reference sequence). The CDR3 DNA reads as TGTGCCAGCAGCTTGGGGGGACTAGCGGGAGAATTAGAGACCCAGTACTTC. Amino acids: CASSLGGLAGELETQYF.

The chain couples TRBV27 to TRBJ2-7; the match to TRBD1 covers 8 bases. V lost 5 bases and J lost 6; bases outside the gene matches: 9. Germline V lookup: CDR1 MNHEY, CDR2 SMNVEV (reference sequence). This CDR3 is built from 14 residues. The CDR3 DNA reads TGTGCCAGCAGTCCCTTTAGGACAGGGAGCGAGCAGTACTTC. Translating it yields CASSPFRTGSEQYF.